This TCR beta chain appears in the sequencing data of a study of blood T cells in healthy people across ages. With a J-beta primer mix and a sample-barcoded 5' primer, a second PCR ran about 6 to 11 cycles. One entry per CDR3 protein results from TCRdb running MiXCR on the 5' RACE reads. The table has about 730,000 distinct CDR3 sequences, 43% seen once. Sample donors were healthy Caucasian individuals that came from Russia, aged roughly 6 to 95. Findings of the study overall: It was the long-lived donors that had more naive CD4+ cells and higher diversity than aged donors. Diversity was estimated from one million T cells, and these estimates were considered underestimates. As age increased, TCR beta diversity per million T cells fell in a roughly linear fashion.

Of note for this clonotype: Its antigen is unknown.

CDR1 and CDR2 from the germline V gene are LGHDT and YNNKEL (reference sequence). The V end was cut by 0 bases, the J end by 3 bases, with 16 bases between. CDR3 length: 17 amino acids. The source is a woman aged 55-70 years in good health. The chain has TRBV3-1 and TRBJ2-3, with D uncertain. Sequenced material: blood. The CDR3 sequence: CASSQDLITTRTDTQYF. In nucleotides, the CDR3 is TGTGCCAGCAGCCAAGATCTGATTACGACTCGGACAGATACGCAGTATTTT.